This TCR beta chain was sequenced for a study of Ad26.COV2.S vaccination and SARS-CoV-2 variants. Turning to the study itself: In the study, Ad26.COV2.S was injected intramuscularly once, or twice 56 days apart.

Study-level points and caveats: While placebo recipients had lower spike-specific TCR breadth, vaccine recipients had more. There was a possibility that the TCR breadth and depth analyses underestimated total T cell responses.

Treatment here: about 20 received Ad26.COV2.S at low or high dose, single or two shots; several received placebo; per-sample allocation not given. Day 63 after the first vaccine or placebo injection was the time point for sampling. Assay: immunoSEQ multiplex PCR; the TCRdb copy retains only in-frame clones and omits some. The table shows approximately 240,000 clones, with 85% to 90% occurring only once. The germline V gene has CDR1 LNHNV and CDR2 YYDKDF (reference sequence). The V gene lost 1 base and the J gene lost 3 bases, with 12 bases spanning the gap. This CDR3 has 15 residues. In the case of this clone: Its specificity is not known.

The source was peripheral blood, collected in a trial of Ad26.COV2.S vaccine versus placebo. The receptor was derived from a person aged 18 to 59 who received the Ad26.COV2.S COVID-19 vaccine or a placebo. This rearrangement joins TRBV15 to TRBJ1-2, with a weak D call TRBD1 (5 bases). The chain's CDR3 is CATSRVGGADYGYTF. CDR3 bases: TGTGCCACCAGCAGAGTTGGCGGGGCTGACTATGGCTACACCTTC.